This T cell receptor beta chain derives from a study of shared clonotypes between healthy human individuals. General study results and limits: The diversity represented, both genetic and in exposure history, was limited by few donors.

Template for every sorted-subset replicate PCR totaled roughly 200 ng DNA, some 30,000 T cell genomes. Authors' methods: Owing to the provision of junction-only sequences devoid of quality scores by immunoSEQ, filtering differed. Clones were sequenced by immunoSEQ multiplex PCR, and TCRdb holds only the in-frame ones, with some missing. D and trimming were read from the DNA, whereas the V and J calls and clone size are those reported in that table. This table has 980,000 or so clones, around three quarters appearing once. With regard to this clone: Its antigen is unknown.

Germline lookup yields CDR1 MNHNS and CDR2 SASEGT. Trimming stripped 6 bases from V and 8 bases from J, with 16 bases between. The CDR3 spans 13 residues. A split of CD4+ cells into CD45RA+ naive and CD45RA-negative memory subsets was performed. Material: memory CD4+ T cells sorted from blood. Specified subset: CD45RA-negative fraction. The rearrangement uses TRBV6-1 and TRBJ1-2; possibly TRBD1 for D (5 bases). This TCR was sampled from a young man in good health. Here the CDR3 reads CASRGLSGRGYTF. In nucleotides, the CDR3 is TGTGCCAGCAGGGGGCTCTCTGGGCGCGGCTACACCTTC.